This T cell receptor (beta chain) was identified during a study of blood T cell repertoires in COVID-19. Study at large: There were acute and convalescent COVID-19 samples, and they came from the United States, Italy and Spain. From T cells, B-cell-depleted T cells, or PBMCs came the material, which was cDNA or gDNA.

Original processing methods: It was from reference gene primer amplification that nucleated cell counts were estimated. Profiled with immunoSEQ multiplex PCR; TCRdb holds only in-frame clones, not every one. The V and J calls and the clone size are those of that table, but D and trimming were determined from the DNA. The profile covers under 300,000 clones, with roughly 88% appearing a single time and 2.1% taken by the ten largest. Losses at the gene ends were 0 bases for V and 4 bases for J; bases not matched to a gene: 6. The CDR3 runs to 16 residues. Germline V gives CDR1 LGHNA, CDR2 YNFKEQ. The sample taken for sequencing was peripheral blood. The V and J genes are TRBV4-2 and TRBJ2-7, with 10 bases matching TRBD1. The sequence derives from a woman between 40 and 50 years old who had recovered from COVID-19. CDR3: CASSQDWGQGLYEQYF. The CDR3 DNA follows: TGTGCCAGCAGCCAAGATTGGGGACAGGGGTTGTACGAGCAGTACTTC.